This T cell receptor beta chain was observed in a study of T cell repertoires in cytomegalovirus infection. The CDR3 extends over 19 amino acids. Trimming cost V 6 bases and J 0 bases; bases outside gene matches: 10. Germline V gene data show CDR1 as SGHVS and CDR2 as FNYEAQ. TCRdb reprocessed the reads with MiXCR, giving one entry per CDR3 protein. Here the sample spans about 160,000 distinct CDR3 sequences, roughly 21% being singletons. This clonotype was counted a few times. Its specificity is not known. The rearrangement uses TRBV7-6 and TRBJ2-6, with 11 bases aligning to TRBD1. Source: CD8+ T cells from cultured PBMCs, taken from culture after CMV antigen stimulation. The TCR sequence derives from a human donor in good health (CMV status not recorded). Some clones in this sample may be carry-over from other donors' samples. CDR3 residues: CASSHPGTGGFSGANVLTF. The CDR3 coding sequence is TGTGCCAGCAGTCATCCGGGGACAGGGGGATTCTCTGGGGCCAACGTCCTGACTTTC.